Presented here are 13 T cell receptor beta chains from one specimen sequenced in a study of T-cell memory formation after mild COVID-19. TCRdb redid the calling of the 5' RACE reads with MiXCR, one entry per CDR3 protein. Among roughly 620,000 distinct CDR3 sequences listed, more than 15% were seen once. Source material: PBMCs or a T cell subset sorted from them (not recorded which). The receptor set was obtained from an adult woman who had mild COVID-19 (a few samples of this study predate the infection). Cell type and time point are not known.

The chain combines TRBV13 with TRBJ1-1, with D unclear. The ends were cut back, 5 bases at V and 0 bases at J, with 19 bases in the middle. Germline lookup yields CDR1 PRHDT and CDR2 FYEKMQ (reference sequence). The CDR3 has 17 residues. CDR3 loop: CASSPLGFFNMNTEAFF. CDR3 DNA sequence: TGTGCCAGCAGCCCGCTGGGGTTTTTTAACATGAACACTGAAGCTTTCTTT.

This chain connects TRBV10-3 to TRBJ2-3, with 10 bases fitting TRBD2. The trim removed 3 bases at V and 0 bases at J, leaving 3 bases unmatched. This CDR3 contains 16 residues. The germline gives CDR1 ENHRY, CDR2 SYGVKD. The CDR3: CAISDLAGGSTDTQYF. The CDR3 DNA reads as TGTGCCATCAGTGACTTAGCGGGGGGTAGCACAGATACGCAGTATTTT.

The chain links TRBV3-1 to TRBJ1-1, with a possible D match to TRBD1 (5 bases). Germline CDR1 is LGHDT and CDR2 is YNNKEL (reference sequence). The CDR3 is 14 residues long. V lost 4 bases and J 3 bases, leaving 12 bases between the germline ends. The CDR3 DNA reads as TGTGCCAGCAGCCGCTCAGGGCTGGACACTGAAGCTTTCTTT. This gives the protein CASSRSGLDTEAFF.

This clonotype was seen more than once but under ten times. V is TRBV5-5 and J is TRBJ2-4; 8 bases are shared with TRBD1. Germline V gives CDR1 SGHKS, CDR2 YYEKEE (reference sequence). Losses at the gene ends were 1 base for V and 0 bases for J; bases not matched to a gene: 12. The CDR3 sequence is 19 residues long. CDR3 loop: CASSLFTHAGGTAKNIQYF. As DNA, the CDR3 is TGTGCCAGCAGCTTGTTCACGCACGCAGGGGGCACAGCCAAAAACATTCAGTACTTC.

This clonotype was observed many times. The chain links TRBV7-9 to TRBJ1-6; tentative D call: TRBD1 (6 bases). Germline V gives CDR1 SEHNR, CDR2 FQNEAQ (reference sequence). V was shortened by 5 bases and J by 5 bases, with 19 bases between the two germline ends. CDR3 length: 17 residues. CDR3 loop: CASSHPQGGSNNSPLHF. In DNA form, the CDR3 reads TGTGCCAGCAGCCACCCTCAAGGGGGTTCGAATAATTCACCCCTCCACTTT.

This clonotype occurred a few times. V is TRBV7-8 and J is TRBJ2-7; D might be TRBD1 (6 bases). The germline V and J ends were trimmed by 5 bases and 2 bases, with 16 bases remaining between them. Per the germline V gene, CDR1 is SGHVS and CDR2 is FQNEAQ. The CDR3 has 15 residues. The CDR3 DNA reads TGTGCCAGCAGCAAGAACGACAGGAGAGCCTACGAGCAGTACTTC. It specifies CASSKNDRRAYEQYF.

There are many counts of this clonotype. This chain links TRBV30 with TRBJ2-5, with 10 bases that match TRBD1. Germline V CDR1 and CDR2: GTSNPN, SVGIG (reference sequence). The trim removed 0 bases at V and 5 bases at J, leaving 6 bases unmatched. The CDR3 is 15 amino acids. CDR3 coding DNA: TGTGCCTGGAGTGTATCGGGACAGGGGAGGGAGACCCAGTACTTC. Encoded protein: CAWSVSGQGRETQYF.

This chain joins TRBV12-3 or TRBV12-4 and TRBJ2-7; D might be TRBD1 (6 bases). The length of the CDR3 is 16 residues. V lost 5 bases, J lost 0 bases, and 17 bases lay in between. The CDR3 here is CASSVLQGSPSYEQYF. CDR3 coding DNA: TGTGCCAGCAGTGTCCTACAGGGATCGCCCTCCTACGAGCAGTACTTC.

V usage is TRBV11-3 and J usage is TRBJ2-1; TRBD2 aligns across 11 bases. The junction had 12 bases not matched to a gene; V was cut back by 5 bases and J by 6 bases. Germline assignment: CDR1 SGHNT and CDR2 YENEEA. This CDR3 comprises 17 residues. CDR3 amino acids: CASSPRLAGPSSNEQFF. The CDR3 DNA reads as TGTGCCAGCAGCCCACGACTAGCGGGACCCAGTTCCAATGAGCAGTTCTTC. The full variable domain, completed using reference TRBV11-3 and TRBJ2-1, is EAGVVQSPRYKIIEKKQPVAFWCNPISGHNTLYWYLQNLGQGPELLIRYENEEAVDDSQLPKDRFSAERLKGVDSTLKIQPAELGDSAVYLCASSPRLAGPSSNEQFFGPGTRLTVL.

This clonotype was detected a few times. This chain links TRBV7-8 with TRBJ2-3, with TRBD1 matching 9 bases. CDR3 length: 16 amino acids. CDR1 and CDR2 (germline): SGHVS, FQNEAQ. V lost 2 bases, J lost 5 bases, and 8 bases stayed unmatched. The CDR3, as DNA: TGTGCCAGCAGCTTACATGGGACAGGGCTGGGAGATACGCAGTATTTT. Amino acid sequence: CASSLHGTGLGDTQYF.

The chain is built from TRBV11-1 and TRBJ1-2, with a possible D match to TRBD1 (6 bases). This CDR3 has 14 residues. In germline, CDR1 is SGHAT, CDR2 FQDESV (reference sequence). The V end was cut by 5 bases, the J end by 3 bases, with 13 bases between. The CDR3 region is CASSRPGADYGYTF. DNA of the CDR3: TGTGCCAGCAGCCGCCCAGGGGCCGACTATGGCTACACCTTC. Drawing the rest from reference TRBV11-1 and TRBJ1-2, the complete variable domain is EAEVAQSPRYKITEKSQAVAFWCDPISGHATLYWYRQILGQGPELLVQFQDESVVDDSQLPKDRFSAERLKGVDSTLKIQPAELGDSAMYLCASSRPGADYGYTFGSGTRLTVV.

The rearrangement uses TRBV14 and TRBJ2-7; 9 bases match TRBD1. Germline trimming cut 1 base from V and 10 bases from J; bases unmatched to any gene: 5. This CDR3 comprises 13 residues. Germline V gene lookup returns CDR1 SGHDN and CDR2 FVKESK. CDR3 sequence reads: CASSQAGTGLQYF. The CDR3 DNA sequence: TGTGCCAGCAGCCAAGCCGGGACAGGGCTTCAGTACTTC.

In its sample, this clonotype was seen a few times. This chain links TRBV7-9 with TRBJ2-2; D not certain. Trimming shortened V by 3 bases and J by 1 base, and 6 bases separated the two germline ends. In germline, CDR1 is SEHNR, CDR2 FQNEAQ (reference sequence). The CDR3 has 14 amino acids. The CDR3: CASSLYENTGELFF. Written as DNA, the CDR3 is TGTGCCAGCAGCTTGTACGAGAACACCGGGGAGCTGTTTTTT. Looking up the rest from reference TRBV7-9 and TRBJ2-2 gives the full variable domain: DTGVSQNPRHKITKRGQNVTFRCDPISEHNRLYWYRQTLGQGPEFLTYFQNEAQLEKSRLLSDRFSAERPKGSFSTLEIQRTEQGDSAMYLCASSLYENTGELFFGEGSRLTVL.